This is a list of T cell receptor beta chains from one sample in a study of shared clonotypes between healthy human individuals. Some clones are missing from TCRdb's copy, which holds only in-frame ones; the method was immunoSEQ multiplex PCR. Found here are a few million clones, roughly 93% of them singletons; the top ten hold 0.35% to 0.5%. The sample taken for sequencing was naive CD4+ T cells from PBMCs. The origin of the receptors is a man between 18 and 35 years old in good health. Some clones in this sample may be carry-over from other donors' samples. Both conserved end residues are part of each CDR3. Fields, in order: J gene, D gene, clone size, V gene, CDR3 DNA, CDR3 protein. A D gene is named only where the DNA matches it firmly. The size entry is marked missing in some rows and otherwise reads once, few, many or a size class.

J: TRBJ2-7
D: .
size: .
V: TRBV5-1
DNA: TGCGCCAGCAAGGGGGGCGTTGAATCGGCCTACGAGCAGTACTTC
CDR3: CASKGGVESAYEQYF

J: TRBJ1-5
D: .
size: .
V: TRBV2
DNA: TGTGCCAGCAGCCCCTCTGGGGCAGGCCTGCAGCAGCCCCAGCATTTT
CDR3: CASSPSGAGLQQPQHF

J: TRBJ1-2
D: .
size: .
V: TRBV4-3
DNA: TGCGCCAGCAGCCAGGGACCACCCCGGACGGGGAACTATGGCTACACCTTC
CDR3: CASSQGPPRTGNYGYTF

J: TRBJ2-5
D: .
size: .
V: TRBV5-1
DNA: TGCGCCAGCAGCTTGAGATCGCGGGTGATGGAGACCCAGTACTTC
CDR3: CASSLRSRVMETQYF

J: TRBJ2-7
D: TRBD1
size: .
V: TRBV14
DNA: TGTGCCAGCAGTCCTGGGACAGGGCCCTACGAGCAGTACTTC
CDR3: CASSPGTGPYEQYF

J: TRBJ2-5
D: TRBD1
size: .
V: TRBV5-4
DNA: TGTGCCAGTCACACGAACAGGGGAACCCAAGAGACCCAGTACTTC
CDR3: CASHTNRGTQETQYF

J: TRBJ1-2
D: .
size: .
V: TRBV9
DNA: TGTGCCAGCAGCGTAGTGGGGGATGGCTACACCTTC
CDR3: CASSVVGDGYTF

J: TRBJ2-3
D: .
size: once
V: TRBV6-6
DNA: TGTGCCAGCAGTTACTCGATTGGTTTAGCAGATACGCAGTATTTT
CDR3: CASSYSIGLADTQYF

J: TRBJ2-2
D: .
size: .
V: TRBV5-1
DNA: TGCGCCAGTCGGCCTTTCGGGCAGACCGGGGAGCTGTTTTTT
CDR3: CASRPFGQTGELFF

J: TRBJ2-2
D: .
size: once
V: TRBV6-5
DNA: TGTGCCAGCAGTTACGTACTAGCCGCCGGGGAGCTGTTTTTT
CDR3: CASSYVLAAGELFF

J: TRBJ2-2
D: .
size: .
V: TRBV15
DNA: TGTGCCACCAGCAGCCCCGCCGGGAGTGGTACCGGGGAGCTGTTTTTT
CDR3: CATSSPAGSGTGELFF

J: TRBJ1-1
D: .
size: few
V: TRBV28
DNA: TGTGCCAGCACCCTTGAAGGGGCAGGGAACACTGAAGCTTTCTTT
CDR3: CASTLEGAGNTEAFF

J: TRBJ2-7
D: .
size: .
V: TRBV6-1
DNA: TGTGCCAGCAGTGGTTCAGGGGACGAGCAGTACTTC
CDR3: CASSGSGDEQYF

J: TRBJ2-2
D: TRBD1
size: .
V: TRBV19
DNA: TGTGCCAGTAGTATCCGGACAGGGATAAACACCGGGGAGCTGTTTTTT
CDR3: CASSIRTGINTGELFF

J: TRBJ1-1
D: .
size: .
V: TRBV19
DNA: TGTGCCAGTAGTATAGATAGGGGCCCTAAATGGGCTGAAGCTTTCTTT
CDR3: CASSIDRGPKWAEAFF

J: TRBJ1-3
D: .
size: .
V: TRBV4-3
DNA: TGCGCCAGCAGCCAAGAATTGAGAGGAAACACCATATATTTT
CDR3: CASSQELRGNTIYF

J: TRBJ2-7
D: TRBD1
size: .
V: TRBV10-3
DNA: TGTGCCATCAGCTCAGGGGGCGAGCAGTACTTC
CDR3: CAISSGGEQYF

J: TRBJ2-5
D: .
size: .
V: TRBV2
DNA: TGTGCCAGCAGCCAGGACTTGGGGCAAGAGACCCAGTACTTC
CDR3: CASSQDLGQETQYF

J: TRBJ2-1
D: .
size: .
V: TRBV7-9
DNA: TGTGCCAGCCATCCTAGGAGCTCCTACAATGAGCAGTTCTTC
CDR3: CASHPRSSYNEQFF

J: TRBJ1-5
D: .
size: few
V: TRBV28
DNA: TGTGCCAGCAGCTCACCCGCGGGGGGTCGTCAGCCCCAGCATTTT
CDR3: CASSSPAGGRQPQHF

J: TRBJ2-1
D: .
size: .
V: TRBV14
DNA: TGTGCCAGCAGTTACAACTCCGGGACACCTGACAATGAGCAGTTCTTC
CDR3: CASSYNSGTPDNEQFF

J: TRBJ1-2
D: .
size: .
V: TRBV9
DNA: TGTGCCAGCAGCGTAAGCTCCGCGAGCCCAGCTAACTATGGCTACACCTTC
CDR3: CASSVSSASPANYGYTF

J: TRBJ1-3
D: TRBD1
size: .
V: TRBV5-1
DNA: TGCGCCAGTCGGCAGGGGGCTGCGGGAAACACCATATATTTT
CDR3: CASRQGAAGNTIYF

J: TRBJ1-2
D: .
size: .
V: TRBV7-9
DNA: TGTGCCAGCAGCTTAGCAGGTTTTAGTGGCTACACCTTC
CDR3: CASSLAGFSGYTF

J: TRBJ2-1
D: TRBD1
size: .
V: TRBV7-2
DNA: TGTGCCAGCAGACCCGGCGGGGGACAGGGGGCCTACAATGAGCAGTTCTTC
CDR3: CASRPGGGQGAYNEQFF

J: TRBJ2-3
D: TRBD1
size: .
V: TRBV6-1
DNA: TGTGCCAGCAGTCTCCGAGACAGGGGGAGAGATACGCAGTATTTT
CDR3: CASSLRDRGRDTQYF

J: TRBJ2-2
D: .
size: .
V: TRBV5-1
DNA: TGCGCCAGCAGGGGGGAAGCAGGGAACACCGGGGAGCTGTTTTTT
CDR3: CASRGEAGNTGELFF

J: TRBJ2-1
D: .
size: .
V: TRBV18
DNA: TGTGCCAGCTCACCATTAAGCGGAGCTAACAATGAGCAGTTCTTC
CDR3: CASSPLSGANNEQFF

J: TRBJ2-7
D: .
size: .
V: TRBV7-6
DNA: TGTGCCAGCAGCCCGGTGGACTGGGCTGGAGAGCAGTACTTC
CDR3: CASSPVDWAGEQYF

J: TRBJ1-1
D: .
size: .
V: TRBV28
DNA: TGTGCCAGCAGTACCCCAGGGAGGGCCACTGAAGCTTTCTTT
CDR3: CASSTPGRATEAFF

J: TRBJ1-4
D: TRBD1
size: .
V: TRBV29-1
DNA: TGCAGCGCCCGTACAGGGGATGAAAAACTGTTTTTT
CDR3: CSARTGDEKLFF

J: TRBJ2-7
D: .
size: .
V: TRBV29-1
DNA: TGCAGCGTTGGGAGTGGGGGCGCGGACGAGCAGTACTTC
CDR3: CSVGSGGADEQYF